The entry below describes one T cell receptor beta chain. Trimming removed 1 base from V and 9 bases from J; junction bases left unmatched: 11. CDR1 SGHDT and CDR2 YYEEEE come from the germline V gene. The CDR3 totals 16 residues. The data derive from a study of shared clonotypes between healthy human individuals. CD45RO-negative CD8 cells positively selected for CCR7 made up the naive population, which excluded terminally differentiated effector memory CD45RA+ cells. Measured with immunoSEQ multiplex PCR; TCRdb has only the in-frame clones, and not every one. Here the sample spans about 2 million clones, about 95% being singletons.

The clonotype originates from a man younger than 35 in good health. The sequenced sample consisted of naive CD8+ T cells sorted from blood. This sequence joins TRBV5-6 and TRBJ2-1, with 9 bases that match TRBD2. In nucleotides, the CDR3 is TGTGCCAGCAGCTTGCAGAATAGCGGGAGCTCGGGTGAGCAGTTCTTC. This codes for CASSLQNSGSSGEQFF. Drawing the rest from reference TRBV5-6 and TRBJ2-1, the complete variable domain is DAGVTQSPTHLIKTRGQQVTLRCSPKSGHDTVSWYQQALGQGPQFIFQYYEEEERQRGNFPDRFSGHQFPNYSSELNVNALLLGDSALYLCASSLQNSGSSGEQFFGPGTRLTVL.